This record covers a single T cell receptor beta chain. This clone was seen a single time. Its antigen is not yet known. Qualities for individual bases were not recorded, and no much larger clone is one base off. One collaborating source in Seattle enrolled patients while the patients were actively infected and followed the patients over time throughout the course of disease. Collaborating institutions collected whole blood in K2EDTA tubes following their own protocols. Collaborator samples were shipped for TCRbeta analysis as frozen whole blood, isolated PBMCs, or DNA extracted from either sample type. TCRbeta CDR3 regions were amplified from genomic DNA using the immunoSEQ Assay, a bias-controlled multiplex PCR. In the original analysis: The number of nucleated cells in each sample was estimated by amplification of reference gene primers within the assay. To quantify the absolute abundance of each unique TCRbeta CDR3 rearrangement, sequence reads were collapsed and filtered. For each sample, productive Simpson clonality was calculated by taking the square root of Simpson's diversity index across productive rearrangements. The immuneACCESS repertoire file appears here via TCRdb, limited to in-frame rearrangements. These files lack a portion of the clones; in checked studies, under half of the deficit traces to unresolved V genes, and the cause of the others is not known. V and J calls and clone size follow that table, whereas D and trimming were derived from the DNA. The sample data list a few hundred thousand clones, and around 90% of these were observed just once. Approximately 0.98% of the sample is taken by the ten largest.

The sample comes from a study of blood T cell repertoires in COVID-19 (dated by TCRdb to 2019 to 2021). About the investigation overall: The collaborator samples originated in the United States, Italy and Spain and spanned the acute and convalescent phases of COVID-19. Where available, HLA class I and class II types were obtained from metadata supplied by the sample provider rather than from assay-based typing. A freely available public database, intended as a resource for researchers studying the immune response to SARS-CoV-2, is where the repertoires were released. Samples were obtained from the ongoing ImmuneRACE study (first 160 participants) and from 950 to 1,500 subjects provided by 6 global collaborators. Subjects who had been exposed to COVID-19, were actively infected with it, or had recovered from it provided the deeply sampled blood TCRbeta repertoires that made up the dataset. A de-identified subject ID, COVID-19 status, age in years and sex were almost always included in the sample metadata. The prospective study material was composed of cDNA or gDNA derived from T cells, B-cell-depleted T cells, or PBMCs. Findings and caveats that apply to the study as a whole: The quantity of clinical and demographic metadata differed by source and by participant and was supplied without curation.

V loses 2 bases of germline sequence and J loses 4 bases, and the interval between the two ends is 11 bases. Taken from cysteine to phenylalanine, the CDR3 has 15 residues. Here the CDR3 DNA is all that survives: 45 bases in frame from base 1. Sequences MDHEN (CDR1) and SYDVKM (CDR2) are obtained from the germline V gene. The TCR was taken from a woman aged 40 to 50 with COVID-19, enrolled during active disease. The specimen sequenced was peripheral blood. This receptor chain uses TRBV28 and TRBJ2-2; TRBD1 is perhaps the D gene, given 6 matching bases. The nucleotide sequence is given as TGTGCCAGCAGTTTAGGGGGCCCGGGCACCGGGGAGCTGTTTTTT. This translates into CASSLGGPGTGELFF.